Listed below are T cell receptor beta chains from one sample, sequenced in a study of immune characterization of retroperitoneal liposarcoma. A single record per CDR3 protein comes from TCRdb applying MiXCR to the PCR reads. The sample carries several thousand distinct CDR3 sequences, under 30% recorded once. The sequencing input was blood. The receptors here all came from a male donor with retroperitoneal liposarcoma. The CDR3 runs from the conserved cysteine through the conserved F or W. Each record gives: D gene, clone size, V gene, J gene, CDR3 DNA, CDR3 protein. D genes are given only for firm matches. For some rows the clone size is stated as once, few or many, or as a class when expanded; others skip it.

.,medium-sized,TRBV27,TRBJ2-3,TGTGCCAGCAGTTTGTCTAGATTGGCAGATACGCAGTATTTT,CASSLSRLADTQYF
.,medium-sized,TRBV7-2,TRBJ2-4,TGTGCCAGCAGCTTAGGAATACTAGCCAAAAACATTCAGTACTTC,CASSLGILAKNIQYF
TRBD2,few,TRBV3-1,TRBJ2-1,TGTGCCAGCAGCCCGACTAGCGGGTCCTACAATGAGCAGTTCTTC,CASSPTSGSYNEQFF
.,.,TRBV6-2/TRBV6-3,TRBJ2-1,TGTGCCAGCAGTTCGACCGGCAAGATCACAGGGAGCTCCTACAATGAGCAGTTCTTC,CASSSTGKITGSSYNEQFF
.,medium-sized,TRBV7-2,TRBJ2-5,TGTGCCAGCAGCTTGTCAGGGTGGTCCGAGACCCAGTACTTC,CASSLSGWSETQYF
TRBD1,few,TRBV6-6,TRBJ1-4,TGTGCCAGCAGTTACTTTCGAGGGGGCTGGGAAAAACTGTTTTTT,CASSYFRGGWEKLFF
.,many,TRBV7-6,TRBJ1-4,TGTGCCAGCAGACGACTGGTAAATGAAAAACTGTTTTTT,CASRRLVNEKLFF
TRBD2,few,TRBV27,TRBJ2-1,TGTGCCAGCAGCCCTTGGACTAGCGGGGCGAGCAATGAGCAGTTCTTC,CASSPWTSGASNEQFF
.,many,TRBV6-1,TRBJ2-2,TGTGCCAGCAGTCCGGTCTCCGGGGAGCTGTTTTTT,CASSPVSGELFF
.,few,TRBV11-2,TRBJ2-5,TGTGCCAGCAGCTTGGGAAGGTCGGAGACCCAGTACTTC,CASSLGRSETQYF
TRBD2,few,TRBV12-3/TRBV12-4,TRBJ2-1,TGTGCCAGCATTAAAACCGGGACTAGCGGGAGGGATGAGCAGTTCTTC,CASIKTGTSGRDEQFF
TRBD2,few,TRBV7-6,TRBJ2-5,TGTGCCAGCAGCTCAAAGGGGACTAGCGGGGGATATCAAGAGACCCAGTACTTC,CASSSKGTSGGYQETQYF
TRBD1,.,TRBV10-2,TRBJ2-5,TGCGCCAGCAGTGAGCCGGGACAGGGGAGGGAGACCCAGTACTTC,CASSEPGQGRETQYF
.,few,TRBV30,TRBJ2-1,TGTGCCTGGATGGTAGACTCCTACAATGAGCAGTTCTTC,CAWMVDSYNEQFF
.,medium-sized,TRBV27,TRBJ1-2,TGTGCCAGCAGTTTAGGGGGCTTTGGCTACACCTTC,CASSLGGFGYTF
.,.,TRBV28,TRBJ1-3,TGTGCCAGCAGGTTTCCAAACTCTGGAAACACCATATATTTT,CASRFPNSGNTIYF
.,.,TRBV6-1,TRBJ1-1,TGTGCCAGCAACAGGGCCAATCGGAACACTGAAGCTTTCTTT,CASNRANRNTEAFF
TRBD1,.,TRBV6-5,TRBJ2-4,TGTGCCAGCAGTATCAACAGGGGGCGAGGCAAAAACATTCAGTACTTC,CASSINRGRGKNIQYF
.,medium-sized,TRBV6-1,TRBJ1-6,TGTGCCAGCAGACGATCGGGGAATTCACCCCTCCACTTT,CASRRSGNSPLHF
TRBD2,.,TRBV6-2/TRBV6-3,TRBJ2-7,TGTGCCAGCAGTGGCGGACTAGCGGGAATCTACGAGCAGTACTTC,CASSGGLAGIYEQYF
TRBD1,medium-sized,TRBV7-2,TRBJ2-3,TGTGCCAGCAGCTTAGTACAGGGGGCCGTAGATACGCAGTATTTT,CASSLVQGAVDTQYF
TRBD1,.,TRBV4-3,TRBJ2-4,TGCGCCAGCAGCCCACTTGGACAGGCCGTTCAGGGCCCCGCCTTC,CASSPLGQAVQGPAF
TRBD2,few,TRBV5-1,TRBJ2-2,TGCGCCAGCAGTAGCGCTAGCGGCACAAACACCGGGGAGCTGTTTTTT,CASSSASGTNTGELFF